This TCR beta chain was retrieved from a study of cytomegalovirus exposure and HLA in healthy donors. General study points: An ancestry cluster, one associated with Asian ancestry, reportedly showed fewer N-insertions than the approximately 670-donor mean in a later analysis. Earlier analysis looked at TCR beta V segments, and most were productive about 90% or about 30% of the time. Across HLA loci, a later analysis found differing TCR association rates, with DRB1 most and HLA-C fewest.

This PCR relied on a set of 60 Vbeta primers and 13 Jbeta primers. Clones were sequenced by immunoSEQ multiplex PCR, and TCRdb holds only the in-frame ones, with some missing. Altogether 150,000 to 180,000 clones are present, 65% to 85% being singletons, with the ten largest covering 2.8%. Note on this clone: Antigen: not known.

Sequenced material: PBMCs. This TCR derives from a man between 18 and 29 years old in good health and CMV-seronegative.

CDR3 DNA sequence: TGTGCCAGCAGGAGGGGGAATCAAGAGACCCAGTACTTC. It yields the protein CASRRGNQETQYF. The chain employs TRBV28 and TRBJ2-5; TRBD1 is a possible D gene (6 bases). V was pared by 6 bases and J by 2 bases, with 10 bases between. The germline V gene encodes CDR1 MDHEN and CDR2 SYDVKM. The CDR3 covers 13 residues.